This T cell receptor (beta chain) originates from a study of blood T cells in healthy people across ages (dated by TCRdb to 2015 to 2017). Notes on the research overall: In model experiments, template switching captured roughly one uniquely barcoded TCR beta cDNA molecule for every two T cells. The study measured age-related changes in TCR beta repertoire diversity using deep sequencing normalized with unique cDNA molecular identifiers. The donors were split into four age groups: young (average roughly 15 years), middle-aged (about 40), aged (more than 60) and long-lived (approximately 80). To avoid experimental bias, donors of different ages were randomly spread across the sequencing lanes. Using the same blood draw, the study looked at two additional independent replicas of 1 million unique cDNA reads for two donors, one aged 18 to 30 and the other aged 80 or older. What the research found in general, with its limitations: The CMV infection status of donors was not known, potentially confounding age-related changes in expanded clonotypes. Conclusive comparison of naive and antigen-experienced compartments was prevented by the profiling of bulk unsorted PBMCs. Estimates of total diversity based on one million sequenced T cells were considered lower bounds and underestimates. A strong correlation was found between observed TCR beta diversity and the percentage of naive T cells measured by flow cytometry. Observed TCR beta diversity per million T cells fell roughly linearly with age, and a significant reduction was already apparent by age roughly 40. Compared with the aged group, the long-lived group had more naive CD4+ T cells, fewer expanded clones and increased TCR diversity, a pattern suggesting age selection.

This clonotype was detected ten times or more. It lacks a known antigen. Base qualities are not provided; no much larger clone lies one nucleotide away. The germline V gene yields SGHTA for CDR1 and FQGNSA for CDR2. Between the V and J ends, shortened by 5 bases and 7 bases respectively, the junction contains 23 bases. From cysteine to phenylalanine, the CDR3 is 16 amino acids long. The retained sequence is limited to the CDR3, 48 bases, with the frame set at the first base. Library preparation employed 5' RACE. This sample was sequenced with an Illumina HiSeq 2500. A second PCR of about 6 to 12 cycles was performed with a sample-barcoded 5' primer and a J-beta primer mix. Each TCR beta cDNA molecule received a unique molecular identifier from a template-switch 5' adaptor carrying 12 random nucleotides. At least 2.5 million CDR3-containing paired-end reads were obtained from each sample. All of the RNA was converted into first-strand cDNA using the Mint cDNA synthesis kit, with a TRBC-specific oligonucleotide serving as the primer. Following uracil-DNA glycosylase treatment, a first 18-cycle PCR with universal primers M1SS and BC2_uni_R was performed on all cDNA. Turning to the authors' computational methods: For normalization, 1 million high-quality reads, each with a distinct molecular identifier, were randomly selected from each sample. Reads sharing molecular identifiers were discarded rather than binned into consensus sequences. CDR3 identification, clonotype clustering and error correction used MiTCR with a Q25 quality threshold and the strictest error-elimination algorithm. A nonparametric unseen species model with Euler transformation was used to estimate a lower bound on total TCR beta diversity. Using fastp at Q25 and MiXCR, TCRdb reprocessed the public reads and kept productive beta chains. CDR3 protein sequences are deduplicated, and each keeps its most common genes and DNA. TCRdb, not the authors, supplied the V and J calls. This sample holds some 790,000 distinct CDR3 sequences; 25% to 35% were observed only once. The ten largest clones represent 15% to 20% of the sample.

The donors were 40 or so Caucasian individuals from Russia, aged roughly 6 to 90 years, who were systemically healthy. Roughly 10 milliliters of peripheral blood were collected from each donor into EDTA-treated Vacutainer tubes. Ficoll-Paque density-gradient centrifugation was used to isolate PBMCs, with at least 6.5 million per sample. Trizol reagent was used to extract total RNA from PBMCs, with at least 5 micrograms per sample. The percentages of naive CD45RAhigh/CD27high T cells were determined by flow cytometry on a PBMC aliquot from every donor. The receptor's source is a woman aged 80 or over in good health. The chain links TRBV7-2 with TRBJ1-2, with the D gene not clear enough to name. Source material: blood. The DNA reads TGTGCCAGCAGCCCCACGCGGAGGAAGGTTGTTTCTGGCTACACCTTC. The translation is CASSPTRRKVVSGYTF.